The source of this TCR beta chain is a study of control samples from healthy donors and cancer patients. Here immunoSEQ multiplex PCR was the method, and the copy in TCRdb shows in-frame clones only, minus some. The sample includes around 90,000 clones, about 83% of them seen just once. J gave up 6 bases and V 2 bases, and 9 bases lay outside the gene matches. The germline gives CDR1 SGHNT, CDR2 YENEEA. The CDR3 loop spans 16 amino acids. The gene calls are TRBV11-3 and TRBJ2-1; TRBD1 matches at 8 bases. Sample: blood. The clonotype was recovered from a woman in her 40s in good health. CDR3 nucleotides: TGTGCCAGCAGCTTAAGGTGGACAGGGAGGCGCAATGAGCAGTTCTTC. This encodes CASSLRWTGRRNEQFF.